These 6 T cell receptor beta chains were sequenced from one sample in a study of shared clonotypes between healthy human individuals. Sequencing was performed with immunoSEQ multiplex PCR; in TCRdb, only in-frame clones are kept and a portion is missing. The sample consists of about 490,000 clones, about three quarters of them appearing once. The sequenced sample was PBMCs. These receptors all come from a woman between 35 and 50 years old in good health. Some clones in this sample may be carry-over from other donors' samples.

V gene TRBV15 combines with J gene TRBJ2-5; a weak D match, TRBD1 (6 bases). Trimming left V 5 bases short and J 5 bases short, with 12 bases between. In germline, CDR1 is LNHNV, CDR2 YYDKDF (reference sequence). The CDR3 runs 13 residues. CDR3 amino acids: CATSLTGMETQYF. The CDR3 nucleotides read TGTGCCACCAGCCTAACAGGGATGGAGACCCAGTACTTC.

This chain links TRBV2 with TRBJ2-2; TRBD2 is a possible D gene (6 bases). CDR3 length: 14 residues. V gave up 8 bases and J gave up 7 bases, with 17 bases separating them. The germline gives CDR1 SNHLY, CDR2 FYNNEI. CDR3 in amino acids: CASLRDGSGGELFF. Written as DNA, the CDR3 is TGTGCCAGCCTCCGGGACGGGAGCGGCGGGGAGCTGTTTTTT.

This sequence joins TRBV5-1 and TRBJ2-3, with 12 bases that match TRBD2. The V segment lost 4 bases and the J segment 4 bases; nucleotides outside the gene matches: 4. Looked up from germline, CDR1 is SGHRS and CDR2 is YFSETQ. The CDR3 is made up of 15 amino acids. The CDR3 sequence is CASSRTSGTADTQYF. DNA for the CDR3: TGCGCCAGCAGCCGGACTAGCGGGACCGCAGATACGCAGTATTTT. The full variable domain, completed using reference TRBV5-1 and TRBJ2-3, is KAGVTQTPRYLIKTRGQQVTLSCSPISGHRSVSWYQQTPGQGLQFLFEYFSETQRNKGNFPGRFSGRQFSNSRSEMNVSTLELGDSALYLCASSRTSGTADTQYFGPGTRLTVL.

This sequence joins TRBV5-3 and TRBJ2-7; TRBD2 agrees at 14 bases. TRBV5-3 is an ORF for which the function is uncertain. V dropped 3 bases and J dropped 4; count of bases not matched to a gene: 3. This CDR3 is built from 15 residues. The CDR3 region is CARSCRLAGGYEQYF. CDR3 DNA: TGTGCCAGAAGCTGCAGACTAGCGGGAGGGTACGAGCAGTACTTC.

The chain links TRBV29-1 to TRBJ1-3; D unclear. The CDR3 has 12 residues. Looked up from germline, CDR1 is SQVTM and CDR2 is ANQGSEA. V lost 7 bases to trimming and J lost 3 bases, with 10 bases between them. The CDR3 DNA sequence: TGCAGCGCTATCGCGGATGGAAACACCATATATTTT. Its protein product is CSAIADGNTIYF.

CDR3 residues: CACNRGTEAFF. CDR3 sequence (DNA): TGTGCCTGTAACAGGGGCACTGAAGCTTTCTTT. The gene calls are TRBV30 and TRBJ1-1; 7 positions match TRBD1. The CDR3 contains 11 residues. V shed 6 bases and J 4 bases; nucleotides not matched to a gene: 2. Per the germline V gene, CDR1 is GTSNPN and CDR2 is SVGIG (reference sequence).